Listed here are 8 T cell receptor beta chains from one sample, sequenced in a study of cytomegalovirus exposure and HLA in healthy donors. Clones were read by immunoSEQ multiplex PCR, and TCRdb kept only the in-frame ones, dropping some. The sample has more than 140,000 clones, 85% to 90% seen once. The sequencing sample was made of PBMCs. These receptors all come from a woman between 18 and 29 years old in good health and CMV-seropositive.

This clone came up once. V is TRBV11-3 and J is TRBJ2-7, with no clear D. CDR3 size: 15 residues. Trimming left V 3 bases short and J 2 bases short, with 14 bases between. CDR1 and CDR2 from the germline V gene are SGHNT and YENEEA. CDR3 region: CASSLLAVSAYEQYF. DNA for the CDR3: TGTGCCAGCAGCTTGTTGGCGGTTTCAGCCTACGAGCAGTACTTC. The full variable domain, completed using reference TRBV11-3 and TRBJ2-7, is EAGVVQSPRYKIIEKKQPVAFWCNPISGHNTLYWYLQNLGQGPELLIRYENEEAVDDSQLPKDRFSAERLKGVDSTLKIQPAELGDSAVYLCASSLLAVSAYEQYFGPGTRLTVT.

The V call is TRBV4-1, the J call TRBJ2-1, with 8 nucleotides matching TRBD2. Germline V gene lookup returns CDR1 MGHRA and CDR2 YSYEKL. This CDR3 has 14 amino acids. Germline trimming cut 4 bases from V and 9 bases from J; bases unmatched to any gene: 8. This chain's CDR3 is CASSLSGSSGEQFF. The CDR3 DNA reads TGCGCCAGCAGCCTGAGCGGGAGCAGTGGTGAGCAGTTCTTC.

The gene calls are TRBV5-1 and TRBJ1-2, with a possible D match to TRBD1 (6 bases). Germline-derived CDR1 and CDR2 are SGHRS and YFSETQ. The CDR3 has 17 residues. Trimming removed 4 bases from V and 0 bases from J, with 19 bases in between. CDR3 bases: TGCGCCAGCAGCGACTCCGGGACAACTATTCCTAACTATGGCTACACCTTC. This sequence encodes CASSDSGTTIPNYGYTF.

This chain joins TRBV7-9 and TRBJ1-4, with 7 bases matching TRBD1. The CDR3 totals 15 residues. Germline assignment: CDR1 SEHNR and CDR2 FQNEAQ (reference sequence). V was clipped by 5 bases and J by 5 bases; unmatched bases: 8. DNA of the CDR3: TGTGCCAGCAGCCCCCGGGACAGTCCGAATGAAAAACTGTTTTTT. This gives the protein CASSPRDSPNEKLFF.

The chain uses TRBV11-3 and TRBJ2-7, with 8 bases lining up with TRBD1. The CDR3 covers 15 residues. In germline, CDR1 is SGHNT, CDR2 YENEEA. V shed 3 bases, J shed 3 bases, and the junction held 7 bases outside the gene matches. The chain's CDR3 is CASSFRTGQSYEQYF. CDR3 nucleotides: TGTGCCAGCAGCTTCCGGACAGGGCAAAGCTACGAGCAGTACTTC.

The rearrangement uses TRBV2 and TRBJ1-5; possibly TRBD1 for D (6 bases). The CDR3 is 15 amino acids. Germline V CDR1 and CDR2: SNHLY, FYNNEI. Trimming took 4 bases from V and 5 from J, leaving 15 bases between them. The CDR3 coding sequence is TGTGCCAGCAGTGCCGAAGGGGGGGGCGATCAGCCCCAGCATTTT. This encodes CASSAEGGGDQPQHF.

This clone was seen a single time. The CDR3 reads CASSLGQDGYGYTF. The CDR3 coding sequence is TGTGCCAGCAGCTTAGGACAGGACGGGTATGGCTACACCTTC. The chain joins TRBV7-2 to TRBJ1-2; maybe TRBD1 (6 bases). The V end lost 1 base, the J end lost 5 bases, and 11 bases lay between the germline ends. There are 14 residues in the CDR3. CDR1 and CDR2 from the germline V gene are SGHTA and FQGNSA.

The table lists this clone with a count of one. The rearrangement uses TRBV5-4 and TRBJ2-1; 11 bases map to TRBD2. CDR1 is SGHNT and CDR2 is YYREEE in the germline V gene (reference sequence). CDR3 size: 14 residues. V shed 6 bases and J 7 bases; nucleotides not matched to a gene: 6. The CDR3 is CASTRSSGRNEQFF. CDR3 coding DNA: TGTGCCAGCACGCGGTCTAGCGGGAGGAATGAGCAGTTCTTC.